This T cell receptor (beta chain) emerged from a study of T cell responses to AZD1222 COVID-19 vaccine. Study-level results: A mostly white British donor set with more females was recruited, and clonal diversity was possibly underestimated.

For this clone: Its antigen is currently unknown.

The CDR3 totals 14 residues. CDR1 is SGHRS and CDR2 is YFSETQ in the germline V gene. V gave up 2 bases and J gave up 5 bases, with 13 bases separating them. The data were produced by immunoSEQ multiplex PCR, yet TCRdb's version contains in-frame clones alone and is incomplete. In the table there are roughly 70,000 clones, 83% of which are singletons. The chain has TRBV5-1 and TRBJ2-5; no clear D gene. Here the sequenced sample was peripheral blood, taken 28 days after the second AZD1222 dose. The TCR was taken from an adult who received the AZD1222 COVID-19 vaccine. CDR3 amino acids: CASSFFGSRETQYF. For the CDR3, the DNA is TGCGCCAGCAGCTTCTTCGGTAGTCGGGAGACCCAGTACTTC.